The 21 T cell receptor beta chains reported below all come from one sample, sequenced in a study of T cell responses to AZD1222 COVID-19 vaccine. Libraries were prepared by immunoSEQ multiplex PCR; TCRdb keeps only in-frame clonotypes and omits some of them. Of 100,000 to 150,000 clones in the sample, 86% are singletons; the top ten hold 6% to 8%. Material: peripheral blood, obtained on day 0 of AZD1222 vaccination. Source of these receptors: an adult in good health.

The rearrangement joins TRBV7-6 to TRBJ2-7; TRBD2 matches at 9 bases. In germline, CDR1 is SGHVS, CDR2 FNYEAQ. The CDR3 covers 14 residues. V lost 7 bases and J lost 6; bases outside the gene matches: 10. The CDR3 coding sequence is TGTGCCAGCACCCCGCTAGCGGGGTACGGCGAGCAGTACTTC. This sequence encodes CASTPLAGYGEQYF.

The chain links TRBV18 to TRBJ2-3; TRBD2 matches 7 bases. This CDR3 comprises 15 residues. Germline CDR1 and CDR2: KGHSH and LQKENI. Germline trimming cut 0 bases from V and 4 bases from J; bases unmatched to any gene: 4. The CDR3 is CASSPPSGAPDTQYF. CDR3 sequence (DNA): TGTGCCAGCTCACCACCGAGCGGGGCGCCAGATACGCAGTATTTT. The entire variable domain, with the rest obtained from reference TRBV18 and TRBJ2-3, is as follows: NAGVMQNPRHLVRRRGQEARLRCSPMKGHSHVYWYRQLPEEGLKFMVYLQKENIIDESGMPKERFSAEFPKEGPSILRIQQVVRGDSAAYFCASSPPSGAPDTQYFGPGTRLTVL.

This sequence joins TRBV6-5 and TRBJ1-2, with 9 bases that match TRBD1. Trimming at V came to 5 bases and at J to 4 bases, leaving 5 bases not matched to a gene. Germline CDR1 is MNHEY and CDR2 is SVGAGI. This CDR3 has 14 residues. The CDR3 here is CASSPGGQGYGYTF. The CDR3 DNA is TGTGCCAGCAGTCCAGGGGGACAGGGCTATGGCTACACCTTC.

Only a few counts were recorded for this clone. V gene TRBV7-9 combines with J gene TRBJ2-6; TRBD2 matches at 8 bases. The CDR3 length is 16 residues. J was trimmed by 0 bases and V by 6 bases; bases with no gene match: 4. In germline, CDR1 is SEHNR, CDR2 FQNEAQ (reference sequence). The CDR3 region has the DNA TGTGCCAGCAGGCCTGCGGGAGGCTCTGGGGCCAACGTCCTGACTTTC. Translated, it gives CASRPAGGSGANVLTF.

The chain carries TRBV11-2 and TRBJ1-1; D possibly corresponds to TRBD1 (6 bases). V dropped 5 bases and J dropped 3 bases, with 10 bases sitting between them. Germline assignment: CDR1 SGHAT and CDR2 FQNNGV. There are 13 residues in the CDR3. The CDR3 nucleotides read TGTGCCAGCAGCGCATCAGGGGACACTGAAGCTTTCTTT. Amino acid sequence: CASSASGDTEAFF.

The sample holds a few counts of this clone. The CDR3 sequence: CASSEDRMASGANVLTF. The CDR3 DNA sequence: TGTGCCAGCAGTGAGGACCGTATGGCCTCTGGGGCCAACGTCCTGACTTTC. The V call is TRBV25-1, the J call TRBJ2-6; D ambiguous. The CDR3 covers 17 residues. Trimming pared 3 bases from V and 0 bases from J, leaving 12 bases between. Germline V lookup: CDR1 MGHDK, CDR2 SYGVNS.

This clone was observed a handful of times. This chain uses TRBV7-9 with TRBJ2-3; tentatively, D is TRBD2 (6 bases). Germline V gives CDR1 SEHNR, CDR2 FQNEAQ (reference sequence). The CDR3 spans 16 residues. V dropped 3 bases and J dropped 3 bases, with 16 bases sitting between them. CDR3 sequence: CASSFPLDGGTDTQYF. CDR3 sequence (DNA): TGTGCCAGCAGCTTCCCTCTCGACGGGGGAACAGATACGCAGTATTTT.

The chain carries TRBV6-5 and TRBJ1-1; unclear D gene. The CDR3 spans 15 residues. CDR1 MNHEY and CDR2 SVGAGI come from the germline V gene. Trimming left V 5 bases short and J 4 bases short, with 17 bases between. CDR3: CASSNRVMMGTEAFF. CDR3 bases: TGTGCCAGCAGTAACAGAGTCATGATGGGCACTGAAGCTTTCTTT.

The gene calls are TRBV28 and TRBJ2-7; 7 bases agree with TRBD2. CDR3 length equals 11 residues. Germline CDR1 and CDR2: MDHEN and SYDVKM. The V gene end was trimmed by 7 bases and the J gene end by 6 bases; junction bases not matched to a gene: 3. The CDR3 here is CASTAGVEQYF. The CDR3 nucleotides read TGTGCCAGCACCGCGGGGGTCGAGCAGTACTTC.

The chain couples TRBV10-2 to TRBJ2-4; 8 bases are shared with TRBD1. Looked up from germline, CDR1 is WSHSY and CDR2 is SAAADI. V dropped 4 bases and J dropped 5; count of bases not matched to a gene: 4. The CDR3 runs to 14 residues. CDR3 amino acids: CASSGTGTENIQYF. Written as DNA, the CDR3 is TGCGCCAGCAGTGGGACAGGGACTGAAAACATTCAGTACTTC.

The V gene is TRBV3-1 (or the pseudogene TRBV3-2), the J gene TRBJ1-1; D gene uncertain. Germline V lookup: CDR1 LGHDT, CDR2 YNNKEL (reference sequence). CDR3 length: 14 residues. V shed 1 base and J shed 1 base, with 7 bases lying between them. CDR3: CASSQVYGNTEAFF. The CDR3 DNA follows: TGTGCCAGCAGCCAAGTGTACGGGAACACTGAAGCTTTCTTT.

The chain links TRBV6-6 to TRBJ2-7, with D tentatively TRBD1 (6 bases). Between the trimmed V and J ends, which lost 6 bases and 4 bases, there was a span of 16 bases. Germline CDR1 MNHNY, CDR2 SVGAGI (reference sequence). This CDR3 has 14 residues. The CDR3 reads CASSPAQGIYEQYF. The DNA of the CDR3 is TGTGCCAGCAGCCCCGCACAGGGAATTTACGAGCAGTACTTC.

This clone came up a few times. This sequence joins TRBV6-2 or TRBV6-3 and TRBJ2-2; TRBD2 matches 15 bases. V gave up 8 bases and J gave up 9 bases; unmatched junction bases: 7. The germline CDR1 and CDR2 sequences are MNHEY and SVGEGT. The CDR3 totals 15 residues. In DNA form, the CDR3 reads TGTGCCAGCGGTTCCGGGACTAGCGGGAGGCGGGAGCTGTTTTTT. Its translation: CASGSGTSGRRELFF.

The chain is built from TRBV9 and TRBJ2-5; 9 nucleotides line up with TRBD2. This CDR3 region has 17 residues. After removal of 4 bases from V and 0 bases from J, the junction contained 10 bases not matched to a gene. Germline V CDR1 and CDR2: SGDLS, YYNGEE. The CDR3 region has the DNA TGTGCCAGCAGCCCCCGTCGGCTAGCGGGGTACCAAGAGACCCAGTACTTC. Its protein is CASSPRRLAGYQETQYF.

This rearrangement joins TRBV7-8 to TRBJ2-3, with D maybe TRBD1 (6 bases). V was clipped by 8 bases and J by 6 bases, with 12 bases between them. CDR1 is SGHVS and CDR2 is FQNEAQ in the germline V gene. This CDR3 region has 12 residues. Here the CDR3 DNA reads TGTGCCAGCGGACTGGGGGCGGATACGCAGTATTTT. Translated, it gives CASGLGADTQYF.

The rearrangement joins TRBV30 to TRBJ1-5, with D uncertain. Trimming took 2 bases from V and 1 from J, leaving 9 bases between them. This CDR3 is 14 amino acids long. Germline V gene data show CDR1 as GTSNPN and CDR2 as SVGIG (reference sequence). The DNA for the CDR3 is TGTGCCTGGAGTAGTTTGGCAAGCAATCAGCCCCAGCATTTT. Translating it yields CAWSSLASNQPQHF.

V and J are TRBV14 and TRBJ2-7; 8 positions agree with TRBD1. V shed 0 bases, J shed 9 bases, and the junction held 4 bases outside the gene matches. CDR1 is SGHDN, CDR2 FVKESK, per germline. The CDR3 is 13 residues long. DNA for the CDR3: TGTGCCAGCAGCCAAGAGGACAGGGCAGTGCAGTACTTC. This encodes CASSQEDRAVQYF. The whole variable domain, remainder taken from reference TRBV14 and TRBJ2-7, is EAGVTQFPSHSVIEKGQTVTLRCDPISGHDNLYWYRRVMGKEIKFLLHFVKESKQDESGMPNNRFLAERTGGTYSTLKVQPAELEDSGVYFCASSQEDRAVQYFGPGTRLTVT.

V gene TRBV25-1 combines with J gene TRBJ2-1; no definite D call. V shed 3 bases and J shed 8 bases, with 8 bases lying between them. The V gene's germline CDR1 is MGHDK and CDR2 SYGVNS. CDR3 size: 12 residues. CDR3 residues: CASSDGRDEQFF. Here the CDR3 DNA reads TGTGCCAGCAGTGATGGTAGAGATGAGCAGTTCTTC.

The chain joins TRBV5-4 to TRBJ2-2; TRBD1 might be the D (5 bases). Germline assignment: CDR1 SGHNT and CDR2 YYREEE (reference sequence). V shed 1 base and J shed 4 bases, with 5 bases lying between them. This CDR3 is built from 13 residues. CDR3 DNA: TGTGCCAGCAGCTTGACAGGCACCGGGGAGCTGTTTTTT. Translated: CASSLTGTGELFF.

This clone was picked up one time. The rearrangement links TRBV5-1 to TRBJ2-7, with D perhaps matching TRBD1 or TRBD2 (5 bases each). The CDR3 is 15 residues long. In germline, CDR1 is SGHRS, CDR2 YFSETQ. V gave up 5 bases and J gave up 0 bases, with 15 bases separating them. The CDR3 is CASSTGTPSSYEQYF. CDR3 bases: TGCGCCAGCAGTACCGGGACGCCTAGCTCCTACGAGCAGTACTTC.

J is TRBJ2-5 and V is TRBV19; the match to TRBD2 covers 7 bases. V shed 0 bases and J 4 bases; nucleotides not matched to a gene: 14. CDR3 length: 18 residues. Germline V lookup: CDR1 LNHDA, CDR2 SQIVND (reference sequence). The DNA of the CDR3 is TGTGCCAGTAGTATAGATTTCCGTAGCGGGCCCATTGGAGAGACCCAGTACTTC. It translates to CASSIDFRSGPIGETQYF.